This T cell receptor beta chain stems from a study of human T cells and chemical hapten exposure (TCRdb year 2021). Background for the entire study: Libraries were pooled for sequencing, and variation in per-sample TCR yields was attributed mainly to small differences in library volumes within the pool. In alopecia patients, the study followed how the peripheral blood TCR repertoire changed in vivo over primary and secondary sensitization to diphenylcyclopropenone (DPC), a hapten. For every blood RNA sample, sequencing covered both the TCR alpha and TCR beta chains. Overall results and qualifications from the work: After repeated subsampling, the strength of the expansion versus patch-test correlation and the threshold at which it became significant changed. The number of TCRs above 1 in 1000 frequency did not change with DPC sensitization; there was no evidence of global repertoire structure alterations.

V was cut back by 6 bases and J by 0 bases, leaving a gap of 15 bases between them. There are 15 amino acids in the CDR3, from cysteine to phenylalanine inclusive. Only CDR3 DNA is held: 45 bases, read in frame from base 1. In the germline V gene, CDR1 corresponds to KGHSH and CDR2 to LQKENI. Libraries were made using 5' RACE. The listed sequencing device is Illumina MiSeq. Library preparation attached unique molecular identifiers to individual cDNA molecules for quantitative, reproducible TCR counting. The paper's processing steps were these. Samples had a median of roughly 99,000 TCRs, with a range from roughly 23,224 to 750,000. The Decombinator software suite was used to annotate V, J and CDR3 in the TCR reads. Every sample was subsampled to the same number of TCRs (28,000) for the PS versus PT1 abundance plots. TCRs were defined as expanded if absent before sensitization and observed at least eight times at the 2-week time point. TCRdb ran its own pipeline on the public reads, namely fastp trimming at Q25 and MiXCR clone calling, and kept in-frame beta chains. Rows are combined by CDR3 protein, so each entry shows the most common genes and DNA. These V and J calls rely on TCRdb rather than the paper's analysis. The sample table records about 140,000 distinct CDR3 sequences; around 4.1% of these occur just once. Over 1.3% of the sample goes to the ten largest clones.

Total RNA was isolated from unfractionated whole blood collected in Tempus Blood RNA tubes. Five or six healthy volunteers were used as TCR sequencing controls and were bled at day 0, 2 weeks and 6 weeks. The table lists this clonotype with many counts. Its antigen is currently not known. Base-call qualities are not available, and no considerably larger clone is one nucleotide away. The chain links TRBV18 with TRBJ2-7; the best D guess is TRBD1, with 6 bases matching. The receptor was derived from a female donor in good health. The CDR3 in this case is CASSQDRSYSYEQYF. The DNA sequence follows: TGTGCCAGCTCGCAAGACAGGTCGTACTCCTACGAGCAGTACTTC.